The subject of this entry is one T cell receptor (beta chain). Its antigen is currently unknown. These data originate in a study of lymphopenia after photon versus proton radiotherapy. V lost 4 bases, J lost 4 bases, and 20 bases lay in between. The CDR3 length is 16 residues. Germline CDR1 reads SGHDT; CDR2 reads YYEEEE. Libraries were prepared by immunoSEQ multiplex PCR; TCRdb keeps only in-frame clonotypes and omits some of them. This table holds 60,000 to 75,000 clones, approximately 86% found once. Whole-study results and caveats: Oligoclonal CD8+ Temra expansion after nadir drove photon patients' diversity drop. Proton therapy kept repertoires fairly stable, unlike photons, which gained effector/memory cells.

The sample was peripheral blood, taken from a patient treated with photon-based radiotherapy. This receptor was taken from a man aged 40-50 years with gastric cancer. The rearrangement joins TRBV5-6 to TRBJ1-1; D is perhaps TRBD1 (5 bases). The CDR3 sequence: CASSRMGREEGTEAFF. CDR3 nucleotide sequence: TGTGCCAGCAGCCGAATGGGCAGGGAAGAGGGCACTGAAGCTTTCTTT.